Following are 11 T cell receptor beta chains from one sample sequenced in a study of cytomegalovirus exposure and HLA in healthy donors. 13 Jbeta primers and 60 Vbeta primers were used for the PCR. Measured with immunoSEQ multiplex PCR; TCRdb has only the in-frame clones, and not every one. The sample shows around 100,000 clones, about 79% of them seen only once. The sequenced sample consisted of PBMCs. The receptors stem from a woman aged 18-29 years in good health and CMV-seronegative.

This clone was observed once. J is TRBJ2-5 and V is TRBV10-3, with unresolved D. This CDR3 is 14 amino acids long. The germline V and J ends were trimmed by 0 bases and 4 bases, with 9 bases remaining between them. Germline CDR1 ENHRY, CDR2 SYGVKD. CDR3 DNA sequence: TGTGCCATCAGTGAGTCTTTACTTGGAGAGACCCAGTACTTC. Translating gives CAISESLLGETQYF.

The V gene is TRBV29-1, the J gene TRBJ2-7, with 10 nucleotides matching TRBD2. Germline CDR1 is SQVTM and CDR2 is ANQGSEA. Trimming took 6 bases from V and 3 from J; bases not matched to a gene: 8. The CDR3 has 14 residues. CDR3 protein: CSVGGIAGGYEQYF. The CDR3 DNA is TGCAGCGTGGGGGGCATAGCGGGAGGCTACGAGCAGTACTTC.

V gene TRBV15 combines with J gene TRBJ2-7; weak D call: TRBD1 (5 bases). CDR1 and CDR2 (germline): LNHNV, YYDKDF (reference sequence). Trimming removed 5 bases from V and 2 bases from J, with 19 bases in between. The CDR3 covers 16 residues. The chain's CDR3 is CATSGTTVCSAYEQYV. CDR3 sequence (DNA): TGTGCCACCAGCGGTACGACAGTTTGTTCTGCCTACGAGCAGTACGTC.

The chain links TRBV7-9 to TRBJ2-7, with D possibly being TRBD2 (6 bases). Germline lookup yields CDR1 SEHNR and CDR2 FQNEAQ (reference sequence). CDR3 length: 13 residues. The V end lost 5 bases, the J end lost 0 bases, and 8 bases lay between the germline ends. CDR3 nucleotide sequence: TGTGCCAGCAGCCAGGACTACTCCTACGAGCAGTACTTC. This gives the protein CASSQDYSYEQYF.

The chain recombines TRBV29-1 with TRBJ2-5; 7 bases map to TRBD2. The CDR3 runs 9 residues. Germline V gene lookup returns CDR1 SQVTM and CDR2 ANQGSEA. CDR3 sequence reads: CSGGEGQYF. The CDR3 nucleotides are TGCAGTGGAGGGGAGGGCCAGTACTTC.

The CDR3 loop is CSVEGPINEQFF. DNA of the CDR3: TGCAGCGTTGAGGGCCCGATCAATGAGCAGTTCTTC. The chain combines TRBV29-1 with TRBJ2-1; unclear D gene. The CDR3 has 12 amino acids. Germline V gene lookup returns CDR1 SQVTM and CDR2 ANQGSEA. V lost 3 bases and J 6 bases, leaving 9 bases between the germline ends.

The chain combines TRBV18 with TRBJ1-5, with a weak D call TRBD1 (5 bases). Per the germline V gene, CDR1 is KGHSH and CDR2 is LQKENI. V was cut by 1 base and J by 1 base, with 8 bases left in between. The CDR3 runs 15 residues. The CDR3 DNA reads TGTGCCAGCTCACCACTAGGGGCGAGCAATCAGCCCCAGCATTTT. Its translation is CASSPLGASNQPQHF.

The chain has TRBV6-6 and TRBJ2-7, with 8 nucleotides matching TRBD1. CDR1 is MNHNY and CDR2 is SVGAGI in the germline V gene (reference sequence). This CDR3 comprises 12 residues. Trimming took 5 bases from V and 3 from J; bases not matched to a gene: 0. The CDR3 protein is CASSDRGYEQYV. The CDR3 DNA is TGTGCCAGCAGTGACAGGGGCTACGAGCAGTACGTC.

This CDR3 is CATSRGDFGPGTEAFF. CDR3 coding DNA: TGTGCCACCAGCAGAGGAGATTTTGGCCCGGGGACTGAAGCTTTCTTT. The chain carries TRBV15 and TRBJ1-1; D gene unclear. CDR1 and CDR2 from the germline V gene are LNHNV and YYDKDF (reference sequence). The CDR3 is 16 amino acids. The V gene lost 1 base and the J gene lost 5 bases, with 17 bases spanning the gap.

This chain joins TRBV29-1 and TRBJ1-1; 7 nucleotides agree with TRBD1. Germline-derived CDR1 and CDR2 are SQVTM and ANQGSEA. Trimming removed 5 bases from V and 4 bases from J; junction bases left unmatched: 16. The CDR3 loop spans 16 amino acids. CDR3 in DNA: TGCAGCGTTATGATTCTAACACGACAGGGCAGCACTGAAGCTTTCTTT. Its protein is CSVMILTRQGSTEAFF.

This chain links TRBV18 with TRBJ2-6; D possibly corresponds to TRBD1 (5 bases). The CDR3 is 16 amino acids. Germline CDR1 and CDR2: KGHSH and LQKENI. V was shortened by 3 bases and J by 2 bases, with 11 bases between the two germline ends. The DNA of the CDR3 is TGTGCCAGCTCACCCGATACAGGAACTGGGGCCAACGTCCTGACTTTC. Translated: CASSPDTGTGANVLTF.